The next 4 T cell receptor beta chains were all read from a single sample in a study of CD8 T cells in Susac syndrome. A quantity of about 0.5 to 1 ug RNA underwent reverse transcription using random hexamers. One entry per CDR3 protein, called by TCRdb with MiXCR from the immunoSEQ multiplex PCR reads. This sample carries about 300,000 distinct CDR3 sequences, over 75% of them seen once, and the ten largest clones take around 0.21%. Sequencing was done on a sample of CD8+ T cells from PBMCs. These receptor sequences come from a human donor with multiple sclerosis.

The rearrangement links TRBV11-2 to TRBJ2-7; D is unclear. Trimming shortened V by 6 bases and J by 1 base, and 16 bases separated the two germline ends. CDR1 and CDR2 (germline): SGHAT, FQNNGV. The CDR3 consists of 15 residues. CDR3 protein: CASRPALSMSYEQYF. As DNA, the CDR3 is TGTGCCAGCAGGCCCGCACTCAGTATGTCCTACGAGCAGTACTTC. Full variable domain (outside the CDR3, taken from reference TRBV11-2 and TRBJ2-7): EAGVAQSPRYKIIEKRQSVAFWCNPISGHATLYWYQQILGQGPKLLIQFQNNGVVDDSQLPKDRFSAERLKGVDSTLKIQPAKLEDSAVYLCASRPALSMSYEQYFGPGTRLTVT.

The chain couples TRBV24-1 to TRBJ2-1; 9 bases match TRBD1. CDR3 size: 13 residues. V trimming: 12 bases; J trimming: 4 bases; junction bases outside the gene matches: 6. CDR1 KGHDR and CDR2 SFDVKD come from the germline V gene. CDR3 nucleotides: TGTGCCGCCGGACAGGGGATATACAATGAGCAGTTCTTC. Its protein is CAAGQGIYNEQFF.

This clonotype was found once. This sequence joins TRBV7-2 and TRBJ2-5, with 9 bases matching TRBD2. V lost 4 bases and J lost 1; bases outside the gene matches: 13. CDR1 and CDR2 from the germline V gene are SGHTA and FQGNSA. The CDR3 consists of 18 residues. CDR3 amino acids: CASSSVTSGYRSQETQYF. CDR3 coding DNA: TGTGCCAGCAGCTCCGTGACTAGCGGCTACCGCTCCCAAGAGACCCAGTACTTC.

V and J are TRBV29-1 and TRBJ1-1; D call uncertain. The CDR3 covers 10 residues. V shed 4 bases and J shed 6 bases, with 6 bases lying between them. CDR1 and CDR2 from the germline V gene are SQVTM and ANQGSEA. The CDR3 reads CSVVVAEAFF. DNA of the CDR3: TGCAGCGTTGTAGTAGCTGAAGCTTTCTTT.